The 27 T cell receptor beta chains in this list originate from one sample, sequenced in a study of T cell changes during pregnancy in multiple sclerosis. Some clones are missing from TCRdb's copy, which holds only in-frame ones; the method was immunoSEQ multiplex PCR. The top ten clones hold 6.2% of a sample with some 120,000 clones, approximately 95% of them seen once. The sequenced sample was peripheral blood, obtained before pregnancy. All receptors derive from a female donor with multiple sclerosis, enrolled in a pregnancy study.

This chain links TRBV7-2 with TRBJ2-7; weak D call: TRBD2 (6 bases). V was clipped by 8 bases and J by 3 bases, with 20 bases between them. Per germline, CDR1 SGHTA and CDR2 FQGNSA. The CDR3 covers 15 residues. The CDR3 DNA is TGTGCCAGCCGCGTAGTCCCCGGGGGTAGCTACGAGCAGTACTTC. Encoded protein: CASRVVPGGSYEQYF.

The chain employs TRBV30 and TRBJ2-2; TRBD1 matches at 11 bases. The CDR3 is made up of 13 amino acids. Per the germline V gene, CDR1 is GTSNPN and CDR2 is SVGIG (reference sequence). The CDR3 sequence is CAKGQGDTGELFF. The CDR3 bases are TGTGCGAAGGGACAGGGGGACACCGGGGAGCTGTTTTTT.

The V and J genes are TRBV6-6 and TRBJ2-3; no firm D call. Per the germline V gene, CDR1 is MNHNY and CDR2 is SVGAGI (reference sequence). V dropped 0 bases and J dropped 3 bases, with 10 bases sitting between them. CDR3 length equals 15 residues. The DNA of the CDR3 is TGTGCCAGCAGTTACTCCCGACAAGTAACAGATACGCAGTATTTT. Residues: CASSYSRQVTDTQYF.

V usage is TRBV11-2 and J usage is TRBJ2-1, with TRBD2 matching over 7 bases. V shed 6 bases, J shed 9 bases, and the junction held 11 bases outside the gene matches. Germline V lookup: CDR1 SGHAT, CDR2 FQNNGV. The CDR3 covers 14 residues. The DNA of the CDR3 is TGTGCCAGCAGGAGCGGGAATCAGCGCAGTGAGCAGTTCTTC. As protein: CASRSGNQRSEQFF.

CDR3: CASSPQPNTEAFF. CDR3 DNA sequence: TGTGCCAGCAGTCCACAGCCTAACACTGAAGCTTTCTTT. The chain combines TRBV28 with TRBJ1-1; D unclear. Germline values: CDR1 MDHEN, CDR2 SYDVKM. The V and J ends lost 5 bases and 2 bases respectively, with 9 bases between them. This CDR3 has 13 residues.

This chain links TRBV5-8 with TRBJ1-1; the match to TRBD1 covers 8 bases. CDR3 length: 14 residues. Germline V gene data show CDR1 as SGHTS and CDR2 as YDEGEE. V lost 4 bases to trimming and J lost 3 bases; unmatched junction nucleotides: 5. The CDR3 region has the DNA TGTGCCAGCAGCCCGGGGACAGGAGACACTGAAGCTTTCTTT. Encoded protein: CASSPGTGDTEAFF.

CDR3 amino acids: CASSLRAGGGTRDTQYF. The CDR3 DNA follows: TGTGCCAGCAGCTTACGAGCGGGGGGCGGGACTAGGGATACGCAGTATTTT. V is TRBV7-8 and J is TRBJ2-3; 9 positions agree with TRBD2. The V gene end was trimmed by 2 bases and the J gene end by 6 bases; junction bases not matched to a gene: 12. The CDR3 spans 17 residues. Per the germline V gene, CDR1 is SGHVS and CDR2 is FQNEAQ.

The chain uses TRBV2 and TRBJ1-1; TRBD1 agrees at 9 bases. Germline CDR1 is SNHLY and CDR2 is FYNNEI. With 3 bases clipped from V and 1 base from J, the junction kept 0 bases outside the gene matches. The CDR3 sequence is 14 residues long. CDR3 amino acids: CASSEGQGNTEAFF. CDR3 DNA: TGTGCCAGCAGTGAGGGACAGGGGAACACTGAAGCTTTCTTT.

CDR3 region: CSVTGLAGLYEQYF. CDR3 coding DNA: TGCAGCGTTACCGGACTAGCGGGACTCTACGAGCAGTACTTC. The chain is built from TRBV29-1 and TRBJ2-7; 12 bases align to TRBD2. This CDR3 comprises 14 residues. With V trimmed by 5 bases and J by 3 bases, 5 bases remained unmatched. Germline loops: CDR1 SQVTM, CDR2 ANQGSEA.

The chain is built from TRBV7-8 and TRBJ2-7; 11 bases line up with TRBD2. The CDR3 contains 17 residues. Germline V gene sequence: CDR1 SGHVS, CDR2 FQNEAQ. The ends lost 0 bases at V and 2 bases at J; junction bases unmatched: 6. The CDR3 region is CASSLALAGGPPYEQYF. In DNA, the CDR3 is TGTGCCAGCAGCTTAGCCTTAGCGGGGGGGCCCCCCTACGAGCAGTACTTC.

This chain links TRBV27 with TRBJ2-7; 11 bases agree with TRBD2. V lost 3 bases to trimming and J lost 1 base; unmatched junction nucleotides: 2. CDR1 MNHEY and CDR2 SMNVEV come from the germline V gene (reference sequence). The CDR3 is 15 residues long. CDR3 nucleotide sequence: TGTGCCAGCAGTTTTCTAGCGGGGGGATCCTACGAGCAGTACTTC. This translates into CASSFLAGGSYEQYF.

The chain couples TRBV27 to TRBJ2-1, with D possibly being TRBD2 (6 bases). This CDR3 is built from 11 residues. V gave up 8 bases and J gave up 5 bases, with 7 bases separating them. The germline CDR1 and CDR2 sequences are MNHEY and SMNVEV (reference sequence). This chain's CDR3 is CASQRDNEQFF. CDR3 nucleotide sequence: TGTGCCAGCCAGCGGGACAATGAGCAGTTCTTC.

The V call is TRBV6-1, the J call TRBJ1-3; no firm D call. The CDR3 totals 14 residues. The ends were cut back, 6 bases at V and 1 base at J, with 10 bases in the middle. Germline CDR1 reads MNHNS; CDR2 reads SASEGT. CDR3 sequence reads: CASSTYSSGNTIYF. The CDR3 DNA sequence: TGTGCCAGCAGCACCTACTCGTCTGGAAACACCATATATTTT.

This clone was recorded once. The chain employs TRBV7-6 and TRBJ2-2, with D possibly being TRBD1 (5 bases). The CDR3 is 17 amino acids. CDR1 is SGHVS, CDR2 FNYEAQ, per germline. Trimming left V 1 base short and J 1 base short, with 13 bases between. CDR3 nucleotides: TGTGCCAGCAGCTTAGTGTTGTGGCAGGGGAACACCGGGGAGCTGTTTTTT. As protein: CASSLVLWQGNTGELFF. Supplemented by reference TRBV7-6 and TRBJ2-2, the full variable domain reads GAGVSQSPRYKVTKRGQDVALRCDPISGHVSLYWYRQALGQGPEFLTYFNYEAQQDKSGLPNDRFSAERPEGSISTLTIQRTEQRDSAMYRCASSLVLWQGNTGELFFGEGSRLTVL.

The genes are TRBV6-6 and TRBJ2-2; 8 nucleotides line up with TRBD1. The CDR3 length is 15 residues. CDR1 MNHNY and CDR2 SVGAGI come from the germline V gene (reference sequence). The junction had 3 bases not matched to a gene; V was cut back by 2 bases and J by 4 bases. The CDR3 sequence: CASSYPGGGTGELFF. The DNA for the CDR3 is TGTGCCAGCAGTTACCCAGGGGGCGGCACCGGGGAGCTGTTTTTT.

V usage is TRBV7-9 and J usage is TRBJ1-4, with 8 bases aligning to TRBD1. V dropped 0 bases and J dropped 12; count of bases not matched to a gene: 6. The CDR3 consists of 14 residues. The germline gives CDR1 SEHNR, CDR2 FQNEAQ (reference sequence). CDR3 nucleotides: TGTGCCAGCAGCTTAGCGGCAGGGGGCTATGAACTGTTTTTT. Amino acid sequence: CASSLAAGGYELFF.

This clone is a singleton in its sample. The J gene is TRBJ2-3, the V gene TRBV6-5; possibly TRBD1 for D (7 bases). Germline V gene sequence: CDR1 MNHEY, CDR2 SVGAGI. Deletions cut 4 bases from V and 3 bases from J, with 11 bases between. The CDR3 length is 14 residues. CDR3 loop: CASSSGGPTDTQYF. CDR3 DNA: TGTGCCAGCAGTTCAGGGGGGCCAACAGATACGCAGTATTTT.

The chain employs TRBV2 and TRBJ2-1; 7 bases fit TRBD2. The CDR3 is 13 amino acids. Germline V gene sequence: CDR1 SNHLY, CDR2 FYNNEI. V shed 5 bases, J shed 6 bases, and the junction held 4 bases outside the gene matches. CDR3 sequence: CASSREAINEQFF. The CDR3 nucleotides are TGTGCCAGCAGTCGGGAGGCCATCAATGAGCAGTTCTTC.

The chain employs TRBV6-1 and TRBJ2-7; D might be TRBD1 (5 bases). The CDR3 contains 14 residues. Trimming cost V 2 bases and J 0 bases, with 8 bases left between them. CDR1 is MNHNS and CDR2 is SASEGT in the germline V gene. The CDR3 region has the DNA TGTGCCAGCAGTGAACAGGGATCCTCCTACGAGCAGTACTTC. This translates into CASSEQGSSYEQYF.

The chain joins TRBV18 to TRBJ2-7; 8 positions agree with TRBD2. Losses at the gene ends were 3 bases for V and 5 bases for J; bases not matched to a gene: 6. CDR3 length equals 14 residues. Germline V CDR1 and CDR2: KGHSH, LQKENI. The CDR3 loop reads CASSPPGGADEQYF. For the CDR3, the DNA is TGTGCCAGCTCACCGCCCGGGGGGGCCGACGAGCAGTACTTC.

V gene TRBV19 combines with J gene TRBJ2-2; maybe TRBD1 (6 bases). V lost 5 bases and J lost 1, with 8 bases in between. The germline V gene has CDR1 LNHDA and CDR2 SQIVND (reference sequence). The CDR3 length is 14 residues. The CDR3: CASSRDKNTGELFF. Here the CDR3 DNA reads TGTGCCAGTAGTCGGGACAAGAACACCGGGGAGCTGTTTTTT.

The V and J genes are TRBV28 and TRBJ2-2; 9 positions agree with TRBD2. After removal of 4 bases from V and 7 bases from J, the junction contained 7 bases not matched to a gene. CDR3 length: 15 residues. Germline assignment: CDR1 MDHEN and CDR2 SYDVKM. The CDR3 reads CASSSVAGGFGELFF. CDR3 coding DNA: TGTGCCAGCAGTTCCGTGGCGGGAGGGTTCGGGGAGCTGTTTTTT.

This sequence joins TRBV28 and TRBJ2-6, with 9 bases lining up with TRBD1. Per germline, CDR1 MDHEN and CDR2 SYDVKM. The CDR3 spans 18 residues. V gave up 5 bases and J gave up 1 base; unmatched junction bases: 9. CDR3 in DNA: TGTGCCAGCAGTCCACCGACAGGGGGTGGTTCTGGGGCCAACGTCCTGACTTTC. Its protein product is CASSPPTGGGSGANVLTF.

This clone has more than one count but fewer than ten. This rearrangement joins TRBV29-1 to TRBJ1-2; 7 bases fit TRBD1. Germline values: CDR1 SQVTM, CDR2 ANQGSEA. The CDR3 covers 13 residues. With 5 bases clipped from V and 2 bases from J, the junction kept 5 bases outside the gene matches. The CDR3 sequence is CSVPLTGNYGYTF. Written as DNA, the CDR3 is TGCAGCGTTCCCCTGACAGGGAACTATGGCTACACCTTC.

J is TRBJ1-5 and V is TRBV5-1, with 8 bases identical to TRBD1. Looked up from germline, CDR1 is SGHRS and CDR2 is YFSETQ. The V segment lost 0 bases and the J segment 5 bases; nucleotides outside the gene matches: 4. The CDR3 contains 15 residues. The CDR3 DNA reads TGCGCCAGCAGCTTGGCAGGGGGCGGCGATCAGCCCCAGCATTTT. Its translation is CASSLAGGGDQPQHF. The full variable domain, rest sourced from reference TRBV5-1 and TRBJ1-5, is KAGVTQTPRYLIKTRGQQVTLSCSPISGHRSVSWYQQTPGQGLQFLFEYFSETQRNKGNFPGRFSGRQFSNSRSEMNVSTLELGDSALYLCASSLAGGGDQPQHFGDGTRLSIL.

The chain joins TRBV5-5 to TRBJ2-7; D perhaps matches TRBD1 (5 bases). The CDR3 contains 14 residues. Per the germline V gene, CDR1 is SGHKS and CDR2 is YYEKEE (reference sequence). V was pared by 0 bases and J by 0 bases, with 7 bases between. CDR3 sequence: CASSLETASYEQYF. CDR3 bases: TGTGCCAGCAGCTTGGAGACAGCCTCCTACGAGCAGTACTTC.

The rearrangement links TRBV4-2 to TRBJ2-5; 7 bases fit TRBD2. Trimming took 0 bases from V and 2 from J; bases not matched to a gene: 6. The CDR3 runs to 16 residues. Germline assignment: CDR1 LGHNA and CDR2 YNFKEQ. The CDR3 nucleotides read TGTGCCAGCAGCCAAGATAGGCTAGCGGTACAAGAGACCCAGTACTTC. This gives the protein CASSQDRLAVQETQYF.